Following are 7 T cell receptor beta chains from one sample sequenced in a study of radiotherapy plus CTLA-4 blockade in lung cancer. TCRdb keeps only in-frame clones here, not all; method: immunoSEQ multiplex PCR. Among more than 90,000 clones listed, 88% were seen once. The sequences come from peripheral blood, collected from a patient treated with radiotherapy plus ipilimumab. These receptors were collected from a human donor with non-small cell lung cancer that progressed on radiotherapy plus ipilimumab.

The chain recombines TRBV11-3 with TRBJ2-7, with TRBD1 matching over 8 bases. Germline loops: CDR1 SGHNT, CDR2 YENEEA. V lost 3 bases and J lost 3; bases outside the gene matches: 13. The CDR3 is 17 residues long. This CDR3 is CASSFTGVMTGDYEQYF. Written as DNA, the CDR3 is TGTGCCAGCAGCTTCACTGGGGTCATGACAGGGGACTACGAGCAGTACTTC.

The chain is built from TRBV19 and TRBJ2-1; 9 nucleotides align to TRBD2. The CDR3 spans 16 residues. CDR1 and CDR2 from the germline V gene are LNHDA and SQIVND (reference sequence). Unmatched junction bases numbered 10, after V lost 7 bases and J lost 3 bases. The CDR3 bases are TGTGCCAGTACCTCAAATGGACTAGCGAACTACAATGAGCAGTTCTTC. Translation: CASTSNGLANYNEQFF.

V is TRBV28 and J is TRBJ2-7; 9 bases line up with TRBD1. This CDR3 region has 14 residues. With V trimmed by 7 bases and J by 6 bases, 10 bases remained unmatched. CDR1 and CDR2 (germline): MDHEN, SYDVKM. The CDR3, as DNA: TGTGCCAGCATAGGCGGACAGGGGTTGAGCGAGCAGTACTTC. This gives the protein CASIGGQGLSEQYF.

This clone was seen once. The chain has TRBV2 and TRBJ2-1; 11 bases are a match to TRBD2. This CDR3 region has 14 residues. J was trimmed by 8 bases and V by 5 bases; bases with no gene match: 5. Germline CDR1 reads SNHLY; CDR2 reads FYNNEI. The CDR3 sequence: CASSTSGSTYEQFF. For the CDR3, the DNA is TGTGCCAGCAGTACTAGCGGGAGTACCTATGAGCAGTTCTTC.

This clone was picked up one time. This chain uses TRBV5-1 with TRBJ2-3, with TRBD2 matching over 8 bases. J gave up 4 bases and V 4 bases, and 11 bases lay outside the gene matches. The CDR3 length is 16 residues. The germline gives CDR1 SGHRS, CDR2 YFSETQ. The CDR3 nucleotides read TGCGCCAGCAGCCCCCAGGCGGGGGGAAGGGCAGATACGCAGTATTTT. Its translation is CASSPQAGGRADTQYF.

The chain joins TRBV6-6 to TRBJ1-5, with 7 positions matching TRBD1. The CDR3 consists of 13 residues. Germline V gene data show CDR1 as MNHNY and CDR2 as SVGAGI (reference sequence). V trimming: 6 bases; J trimming: 4 bases; junction bases outside the gene matches: 3. The CDR3 protein is CASSDRENQPQHF. CDR3 in DNA: TGTGCCAGCAGCGACAGGGAAAATCAGCCCCAGCATTTT.

The rearrangement links TRBV11-2 to TRBJ1-1; D may be TRBD1 (6 bases). CDR3 length equals 14 residues. Trimming left V 4 bases short and J 10 bases short, with 19 bases between. Looked up from germline, CDR1 is SGHAT and CDR2 is FQNNGV. The CDR3 region is CASSSPDRIAGAFF. The CDR3 bases are TGTGCCAGCAGCTCGCCTGACAGGATAGCAGGAGCTTTCTTT.